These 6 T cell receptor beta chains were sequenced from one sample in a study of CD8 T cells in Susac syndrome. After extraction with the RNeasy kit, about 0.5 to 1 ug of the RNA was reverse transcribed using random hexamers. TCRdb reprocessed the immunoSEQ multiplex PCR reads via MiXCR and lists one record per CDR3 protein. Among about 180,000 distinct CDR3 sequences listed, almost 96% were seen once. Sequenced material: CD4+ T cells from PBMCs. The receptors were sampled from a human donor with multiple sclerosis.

The chain's CDR3 is CSAKDRGEKLFF. Here the CDR3 DNA reads TGCAGTGCTAAGGACAGGGGCGAAAAACTGTTTTTT. The chain is built from TRBV20-1 and TRBJ1-4; 9 positions agree with TRBD1. The CDR3 loop spans 12 amino acids. J was trimmed by 8 bases and V by 4 bases; bases with no gene match: 2. Per germline, CDR1 DFQATT and CDR2 SNEGSKA (reference sequence).

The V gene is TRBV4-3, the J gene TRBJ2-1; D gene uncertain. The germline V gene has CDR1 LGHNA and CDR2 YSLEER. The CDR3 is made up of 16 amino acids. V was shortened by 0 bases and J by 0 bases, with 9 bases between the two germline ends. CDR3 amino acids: CASSQDALSSYNEQFF. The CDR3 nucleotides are TGCGCCAGCAGCCAAGATGCCCTTAGCTCCTACAATGAGCAGTTCTTC.

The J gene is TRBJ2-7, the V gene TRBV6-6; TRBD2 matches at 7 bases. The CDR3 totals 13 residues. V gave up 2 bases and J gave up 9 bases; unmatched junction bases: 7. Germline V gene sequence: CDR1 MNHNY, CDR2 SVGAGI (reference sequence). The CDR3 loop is CASSYPGEGTQYF. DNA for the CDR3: TGTGCCAGCAGTTACCCCGGGGAGGGGACGCAGTACTTC.

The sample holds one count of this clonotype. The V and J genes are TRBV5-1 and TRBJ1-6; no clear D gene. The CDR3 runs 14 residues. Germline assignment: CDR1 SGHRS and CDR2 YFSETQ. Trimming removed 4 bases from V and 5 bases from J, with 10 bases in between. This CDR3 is CASSSGSNNSPLHF. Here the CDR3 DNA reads TGCGCCAGCAGCAGTGGAAGTAATAATTCACCCCTCCACTTT.

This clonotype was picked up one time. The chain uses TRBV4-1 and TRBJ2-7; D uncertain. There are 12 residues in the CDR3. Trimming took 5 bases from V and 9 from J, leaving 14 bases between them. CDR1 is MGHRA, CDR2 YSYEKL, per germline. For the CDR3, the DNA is TGCGCCAGCAGCGATCAATATTCGTGGCAGTACTTC. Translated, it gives CASSDQYSWQYF.

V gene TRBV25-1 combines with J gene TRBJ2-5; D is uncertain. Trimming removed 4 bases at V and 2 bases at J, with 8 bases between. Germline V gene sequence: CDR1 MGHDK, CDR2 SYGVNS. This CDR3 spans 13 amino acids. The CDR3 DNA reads TGTGCCAGCAGTGGAGACATTCAAGAGACCCAGTACTTC. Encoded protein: CASSGDIQETQYF. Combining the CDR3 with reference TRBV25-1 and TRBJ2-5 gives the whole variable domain EADIYQTPRYLVIGTGKKITLECSQTMGHDKMYWYQQDPGMELHLIHYSYGVNSTEKGDLSSESTVSRIRTEHFPLTLESARPSHTSQYLCASSGDIQETQYFGPGTRLLVL.